Each of the 18 T cell receptor beta chains below was sequenced from the same sample in a study of T cells in Graves' hyperthyroidism and ophthalmopathy. Template material for amplifying TCR beta CDR3 regions consisted of RNA transcripts. Researchers ran a first-round RT-PCR on the TCR CDR3 using the HTBI primer set. TCRdb reprocessed the multiplex PCR reads via MiXCR and lists one record per CDR3 protein. The sample lists over 250,000 distinct CDR3 sequences, around a quarter occurring once. The sequenced sample consisted of blood. The origin of the receptors is a man aged 40-50 years with Graves' hyperthyroidism that later progressed to Graves' ophthalmopathy.

This clonotype was seen ten or more times. This chain uses TRBV2 with TRBJ1-2; D not resolved. The CDR3 is made up of 15 amino acids. The germline gives CDR1 SNHLY, CDR2 FYNNEI. V lost 1 base to trimming and J lost 6 bases, with 15 bases between them. The CDR3 sequence is CASSEGRSIPNGYTF. The CDR3, as DNA: TGTGCCAGCAGTGAAGGCAGGTCCATTCCTAATGGCTACACCTTC.

This clonotype has at least ten counts. This chain links TRBV7-8 with TRBJ2-2; D is uncertain. The germline V and J ends were trimmed by 5 bases and 10 bases, with 11 bases remaining between them. This CDR3 region has 12 residues. CDR1 and CDR2 from the germline V gene are SGHVS and FQNEAQ. This CDR3 is CASSLSGQELFF. The CDR3, as DNA: TGTGCCAGCAGCCTGAGTGGGCAGGAGCTGTTTTTT. Complete variable domain (other parts from reference TRBV7-8 and TRBJ2-2): GAGVSQSPRYKVAKRGQDVALRCDPISGHVSLFWYQQALGQGPEFLTYFQNEAQLDKSGLPSDRFFAERPEGSVSTLKIQRTQQEDSAVYLCASSLSGQELFFGEGSRLTVL.

In this sample, this clonotype turned up many times. This sequence joins TRBV27 and TRBJ2-5; D is tentatively TRBD1 or TRBD2 (5 bases each). This CDR3 is 15 amino acids long. Germline V gene sequence: CDR1 MNHEY, CDR2 SMNVEV (reference sequence). The ends were cut back, 3 bases at V and 5 bases at J, with 16 bases in the middle. Here the CDR3 DNA reads TGTGCCAGCAGTTTCTTGGGGACGCGGTCGGAGACCCAGTACTTC. It yields the protein CASSFLGTRSETQYF.

This chain's CDR3 is CASSQIRQPEAFF. The CDR3 DNA follows: TGTGCCAGCAGTCAGATCCGACAGCCTGAAGCTTTCTTT. The V call is TRBV2, the J call TRBJ1-1; the D gene is possibly TRBD1 (5 bases). V lost 5 bases to trimming and J lost 6 bases, with 13 bases between them. Germline V gene sequence: CDR1 SNHLY, CDR2 FYNNEI. This CDR3 has 13 amino acids.

This clonotype was observed many times. The chain employs TRBV6-2 or TRBV6-3 and TRBJ1-5; D call uncertain. The germline gives CDR1 MNHEY, CDR2 SVGEGT. Trimming took 5 bases from V and 2 from J, leaving 19 bases between them. The CDR3 is 17 residues long. As DNA, the CDR3 is TGTGCCAGCAGTACAGCCGGGAGGCCGGGAGGCAATCAGCCCCAGCATTTT. Amino acids: CASSTAGRPGGNQPQHF.

The sample holds many counts of this clonotype. CDR3 in DNA: TGTGCCAGCAGTGATTGGTCACTTTATGCTTTCTTT. The encoded protein is CASSDWSLYAFF. The genes are TRBV6-1 and TRBJ1-1, with D unclear. The CDR3 has 12 amino acids. Trimming shortened V by 3 bases and J by 11 bases, and 13 bases separated the two germline ends. Per the germline V gene, CDR1 is MNHNS and CDR2 is SASEGT.

This clonotype was seen ten or more times. The chain uses TRBV24-1 and TRBJ2-5; D could derive from TRBD1 or TRBD2 (5 bases each). Germline CDR1 is KGHDR and CDR2 is SFDVKD. V lost 2 bases to trimming and J lost 1 base, with 16 bases between them. The CDR3 consists of 17 residues. The CDR3 sequence: CATSDYGATTSQETQYF. The CDR3 nucleotides are TGTGCCACCAGTGATTATGGGGCGACTACTTCCCAAGAGACCCAGTACTTC.

The genes are TRBV7-9 and TRBJ2-5, with 8 bases that match TRBD1. V shed 5 bases and J 3 bases; nucleotides not matched to a gene: 8. Germline CDR1 SEHNR, CDR2 FQNEAQ (reference sequence). This CDR3 contains 15 residues. The CDR3 nucleotides are TGTGCCAGCAGCCGGGACAGGTTTGAGGAAGAGACCCAGTACTTC. This codes for CASSRDRFEEETQYF.

The rearrangement uses TRBV20-1 and TRBJ2-7; weak D call: TRBD2 (5 bases). Per the germline V gene, CDR1 is DFQATT and CDR2 is SNEGSKA (reference sequence). V dropped 1 base and J dropped 2 bases, with 12 bases sitting between them. The CDR3 totals 14 residues. The CDR3 nucleotides read TGCAGTGCTAGAGGGCTAGCAGAGGCCTACGAGCAGTACTTC. This translates into CSARGLAEAYEQYF.

This clonotype has at least ten counts. The rearrangement joins TRBV11-2 to TRBJ1-1; the D is unclear. The germline V and J ends were trimmed by 1 base and 4 bases, with 10 bases remaining between them. The germline gives CDR1 SGHAT, CDR2 FQNNGV. The CDR3 contains 14 residues. CDR3 residues: CASSLVRESTEAFF. For the CDR3, the DNA is TGTGCCAGCAGCTTAGTTAGGGAGAGCACTGAAGCTTTCTTT.

This clonotype was counted many times. The chain uses TRBV6-5 and TRBJ2-7; no clear D gene. The CDR3 totals 13 residues. Looked up from germline, CDR1 is MNHEY and CDR2 is SVGAGI. Deletions cut 2 bases from V and 3 bases from J, with 8 bases between. CDR3: CASSYQRFYEQYF. For the CDR3, the DNA is TGTGCCAGCAGTTACCAGCGTTTCTACGAGCAGTACTTC.

This clonotype was found a few times. The rearrangement uses TRBV11-3 and TRBJ2-2; D remains ambiguous. Germline V lookup: CDR1 SGHNT, CDR2 YENEEA. Trimming stripped 1 base from V and 6 bases from J, with 9 bases between. The CDR3 loop spans 14 amino acids. The CDR3 loop is CASSLGPPSGELFF. The DNA for the CDR3 is TGTGCCAGCAGCTTAGGCCCTCCGTCCGGGGAGCTGTTTTTT.

This clonotype has ten or more counts. The V gene is TRBV19, the J gene TRBJ1-2, with D possibly TRBD1 on 5 matching bases. Per germline, CDR1 LNHDA and CDR2 SQIVND (reference sequence). V was shortened by 8 bases and J by 3 bases, with 19 bases between the two germline ends. The CDR3 runs to 15 residues. This chain's CDR3 is CASVGRDGEHYGYTF. CDR3 in DNA: TGTGCCAGTGTAGGCCGGGACGGAGAACACTATGGCTACACCTTC.

The J gene is TRBJ2-2, the V gene TRBV6-2 or TRBV6-3, with D unresolved. V lost 8 bases and J lost 7, with 11 bases in between. Germline CDR1 MNHEY, CDR2 SVGEGT. This CDR3 contains 12 residues. The CDR3 reads CASFKGSGELFF. Here the CDR3 DNA reads TGTGCCAGCTTTAAGGGAAGCGGGGAGCTGTTTTTT.

This clonotype showed up many times. The rearrangement joins TRBV28 to TRBJ2-7; no firm D call. The CDR3 totals 16 residues. In germline, CDR1 is MDHEN, CDR2 SYDVKM. Trimming stripped 4 bases from V and 2 bases from J, with 18 bases between. The CDR3 coding sequence is TGTGCCAGCAGTTCCCTGACCCCAACCTCAACCTACGAGCAGTACTTC. Its translation is CASSSLTPTSTYEQYF.

This clonotype was found many times. The gene calls are TRBV30 and TRBJ1-2, with 7 bases identical to TRBD1. The J segment lost 7 bases and the V segment lost 5 bases, leaving 10 bases of the junction unmatched. The CDR3 loop spans 13 amino acids. Germline V gene data show CDR1 as GTSNPN and CDR2 as SVGIG (reference sequence). CDR3 residues: CAWLTGIWSGYTF. CDR3 coding DNA: TGTGCCTGGTTGACAGGGATATGGTCTGGCTACACCTTC.

V usage is TRBV12-3 or TRBV12-4 and J usage is TRBJ1-1; D uncertain. V lost 3 bases, J lost 4 bases, and 9 bases lay in between. The CDR3 totals 13 residues. The CDR3 DNA reads TGTGCCAGCAGTTTCGCGAGTATCACTGAAGCTTTCTTT. Protein product: CASSFASITEAFF.

J is TRBJ2-5 and V is TRBV28, with D possibly matching TRBD2 (6 bases). Germline-derived CDR1 and CDR2 are MDHEN and SYDVKM. Trimming removed 7 bases at V and 0 bases at J, with 12 bases between. This CDR3 has 14 amino acids. CDR3: CASKLGGYQETQYF. CDR3 DNA sequence: TGTGCCAGCAAGCTTGGAGGGTACCAAGAGACCCAGTACTTC.